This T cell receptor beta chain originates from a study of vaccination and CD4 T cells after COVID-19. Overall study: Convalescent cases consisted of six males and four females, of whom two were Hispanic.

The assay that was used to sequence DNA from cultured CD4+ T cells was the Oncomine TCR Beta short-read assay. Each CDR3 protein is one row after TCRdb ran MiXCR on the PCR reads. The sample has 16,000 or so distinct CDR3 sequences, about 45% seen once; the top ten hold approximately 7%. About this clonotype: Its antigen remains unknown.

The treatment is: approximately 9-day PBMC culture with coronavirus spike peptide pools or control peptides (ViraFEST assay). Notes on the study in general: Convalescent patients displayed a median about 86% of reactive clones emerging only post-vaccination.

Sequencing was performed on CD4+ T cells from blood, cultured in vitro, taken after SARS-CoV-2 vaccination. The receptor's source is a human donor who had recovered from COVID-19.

CDR3 amino acids: CSFRSGAINEQFF. The CDR3 bases are TGCAGTTTTAGGAGCGGAGCGATCAATGAGCAGTTCTTC. The chain is built from TRBV20-1 and TRBJ2-1; D perhaps matches TRBD2 (5 bases). The CDR3 sequence is 13 residues long. Trimming took off 8 bases at V and 6 bases at J, with 17 bases between the two ends. CDR1 is DFQATT, CDR2 SNEGSKA, per germline (reference sequence).